The 27 T cell receptor beta chains presented below share a single source sample, sequenced in a study of blood T cell repertoires in COVID-19. Repertoires were generated with immunoSEQ multiplex PCR, while TCRdb's copy carries only in-frame clones and drops some. Here the sample spans more than 200,000 clones, about 87% being singletons. The sample consisted of peripheral blood. Source of these receptors: a man between 65 and 80 years old with acute or convalescent COVID-19.

This rearrangement joins TRBV5-1 to TRBJ2-7, with 7 bases aligning to TRBD1. J lost 2 bases, V lost 3 bases, and 5 bases had no gene match. The CDR3 length is 14 residues. The germline V gene has CDR1 SGHRS and CDR2 YFSETQ. The CDR3 coding sequence is TGCGCCAGCAGCTGGACAGGAGATACCTACGAGCAGTACTTC. Translating it yields CASSWTGDTYEQYF.

Points on this clone: The identical CDR3 is also encoded by other nucleotide sequences in the sample. V gene TRBV11-3 combines with J gene TRBJ2-1; D perhaps matches TRBD2 (6 bases). Germline CDR1 and CDR2: SGHNT and YENEEA. This CDR3 is built from 13 residues. The V end was cut by 6 bases, the J end by 6 bases, with 12 bases between. Written as DNA, the CDR3 is TGTGCCAGCAGTCTTACTAGCTTCAATGAGCAGTTCTTC. This sequence encodes CASSLTSFNEQFF.

The genes are TRBV28 and TRBJ1-5; 7 bases agree with TRBD1. Trimming cost V 7 bases and J 6 bases; bases outside gene matches: 3. From germline, CDR1 is MDHEN and CDR2 SYDVKM. CDR3 length: 12 amino acids. The CDR3 region is CASNDRVQPQHF. CDR3 DNA sequence: TGTGCCAGCAATGACAGGGTTCAGCCCCAGCATTTT.

The chain couples TRBV5-8 to TRBJ1-2, with D perhaps TRBD1 (5 bases). The germline V and J ends were trimmed by 0 bases and 7 bases, with 16 bases remaining between them. Germline loops: CDR1 SGHTS, CDR2 YDEGEE. The CDR3 spans 15 residues. CDR3 in amino acids: CASSLEGSGGSGYTF. Written as DNA, the CDR3 is TGTGCCAGCAGCTTGGAAGGTTCGGGGGGTTCTGGCTACACCTTC.

The chain recombines TRBV11-3 with TRBJ2-7; D is unresolved. V gave up 0 bases and J gave up 5 bases, with 5 bases separating them. CDR3 length: 12 amino acids. CDR1 is SGHNT, CDR2 YENEEA, per germline. DNA for the CDR3: TGTGCCAGCAGCTTAGACTCTAACGAGCAGTACTTC. This encodes CASSLDSNEQYF.

The V gene is TRBV6-2 or TRBV6-3, the J gene TRBJ1-5; perhaps TRBD1 as D (6 bases). V lost 6 bases and J 6 bases, leaving 12 bases between the germline ends. Germline loops: CDR1 MNHEY, CDR2 SVGEGT. This CDR3 is 13 amino acids long. CDR3 nucleotides: TGTGCCAGCAGCTTACAGGGCGGTCAGCCCCAGCATTTT. It encodes CASSLQGGQPQHF.

This chain uses TRBV6-5 with TRBJ1-1; D perhaps matches TRBD1 (6 bases). The CDR3 is 11 residues long. In germline, CDR1 is MNHEY, CDR2 SVGAGI. Trimming stripped 8 bases from V and 6 bases from J, with 10 bases between. The CDR3 DNA follows: TGTGCCAGCCGGGGGGCGGCTGAAGCTTTCTTT. Translation gives CASRGAAEAFF.

This clone was found a few times. V usage is TRBV28 and J usage is TRBJ1-2; tentative D call: TRBD1 (5 bases). The CDR3 runs to 14 residues. Germline values: CDR1 MDHEN, CDR2 SYDVKM. The V end was cut by 3 bases, the J end by 5 bases, with 13 bases between. In DNA, the CDR3 is TGTGCCAGCAGTTTTTCCGGGACTGTGTATGGCTACACCTTC. Its protein is CASSFSGTVYGYTF.

The J gene is TRBJ1-5, the V gene TRBV5-1; tentative D call: TRBD1 (6 bases). V gave up 0 bases and J gave up 1 base, with 8 bases separating them. Germline CDR1 reads SGHRS; CDR2 reads YFSETQ. The CDR3 extends over 15 amino acids. The CDR3: CASSLGGQSNQPQHF. The CDR3 DNA reads as TGCGCCAGCAGCTTGGGCGGACAGAGCAATCAGCCCCAGCATTTT.

The gene calls are TRBV19 and TRBJ2-1; 11 bases line up with TRBD2. The germline V gene has CDR1 LNHDA and CDR2 SQIVND (reference sequence). CDR3 size: 14 residues. V dropped 7 bases and J dropped 10; count of bases not matched to a gene: 9. The CDR3 sequence: CASTTTSGSGEQFF. CDR3 in DNA: TGTGCCAGTACCACTACTAGCGGGAGCGGGGAGCAGTTCTTC.

This clone was found a few times. The rearrangement uses TRBV5-5 and TRBJ2-1; 15 nucleotides line up with TRBD2. This CDR3 region has 18 residues. Germline lookup yields CDR1 SGHKS and CDR2 YYEKEE (reference sequence). The V segment lost 4 bases and the J segment 3 bases; nucleotides outside the gene matches: 8. The DNA of the CDR3 is TGTGCCAGCAGCCCGGGACTAGCGGGAGGACTCAACTACAATGAGCAGTTCTTC. Its protein is CASSPGLAGGLNYNEQFF.

The chain links TRBV4-2 to TRBJ2-2; TRBD2 agrees at 7 bases. The CDR3 contains 16 residues. Germline V gene sequence: CDR1 LGHNA, CDR2 YNFKEQ. J lost 0 bases, V lost 5 bases, and 6 bases had no gene match. The CDR3 coding sequence is TGTGCCAGCAGCAGGGAGGGACGGGCGAACACCGGGGAGCTGTTTTTT. It encodes CASSREGRANTGELFF.

The chain carries TRBV28 and TRBJ2-7; TRBD2 is a possible D gene (6 bases). In germline, CDR1 is MDHEN, CDR2 SYDVKM. Trimming took off 7 bases at V and 4 bases at J, with 11 bases between the two ends. The length of the CDR3 is 12 residues. The CDR3 nucleotides are TGTGCCAGCACGTCGGGGGTATACGAGCAGTACTTC. This gives the protein CASTSGVYEQYF.

The chain is built from TRBV19 and TRBJ2-7; 12 bases agree with TRBD2. Germline V gives CDR1 LNHDA, CDR2 SQIVND (reference sequence). The CDR3 has 15 amino acids. V was pared by 4 bases and J by 6 bases, with 7 bases of the junction left unmatched. CDR3 loop: CASSKTGTSGREQYF. CDR3 DNA: TGTGCCAGTAGTAAAACCGGGACTAGCGGGCGCGAGCAGTACTTC.

The rearrangement uses TRBV12-5 and TRBJ2-3, with TRBD2 identical over 12 bases. This CDR3 comprises 16 residues. With V trimmed by 1 base and J by 1 base, 0 bases remained unmatched. Germline V gene data show CDR1 as LGHNT and CDR2 as FRNRAP. This CDR3 is CASGLGLAGGTDTQYF. The CDR3 DNA reads as TGTGCTAGTGGTTTGGGACTAGCGGGGGGCACAGATACGCAGTATTTT.

This chain joins TRBV15 and TRBJ2-3; the match to TRBD2 covers 10 bases. Losses at the gene ends were 0 bases for V and 2 bases for J; bases not matched to a gene: 5. Germline-derived CDR1 and CDR2 are LNHNV and YYDKDF (reference sequence). The CDR3 is 17 residues long. The CDR3 here is CATSRDRLAGATDTQYF. The CDR3 region has the DNA TGTGCCACCAGCAGAGATCGGCTAGCGGGAGCCACAGATACGCAGTATTTT.

The chain recombines TRBV7-9 with TRBJ2-2; unclear D gene. Germline V gene data show CDR1 as SEHNR and CDR2 as FQNEAQ (reference sequence). With 5 bases removed from V and 8 bases from J, the gap between germline ends came to 9 bases. This CDR3 spans 12 amino acids. The CDR3 spells CASSQVGGELFF. CDR3 DNA sequence: TGTGCCAGCAGCCAAGTCGGGGGGGAGCTGTTTTTT.

The chain combines TRBV2 with TRBJ2-7; TRBD1 aligns across 9 bases. In germline, CDR1 is SNHLY, CDR2 FYNNEI. The V segment lost 3 bases and the J segment 12 bases; nucleotides outside the gene matches: 18. The CDR3 extends over 16 amino acids. The CDR3 loop reads CASSEGAPGQGFAPYF. CDR3 sequence (DNA): TGTGCCAGCAGTGAGGGCGCCCCGGGACAGGGTTTCGCCCCGTACTTC.

The chain carries TRBV30 and TRBJ2-7, with D unresolved. The CDR3 covers 14 residues. Germline values: CDR1 GTSNPN, CDR2 SVGIG (reference sequence). Between the trimmed V and J ends, which lost 1 base and 4 bases, there was a span of 14 bases. In DNA form, the CDR3 reads TGTGCCTGGAGTGAAGGCGGCAAAATTTACGAGCAGTACTTC. As protein: CAWSEGGKIYEQYF.

The V and J genes are TRBV6-4 and TRBJ1-1; D is unclear. CDR1 MRHNA and CDR2 SNTAGT come from the germline V gene. V shed 4 bases and J shed 2 bases, with 11 bases lying between them. This CDR3 contains 14 residues. CDR3 in DNA: TGTGCCAGCAGTGGGGAGGCTGGAAACACTGAAGCTTTCTTT. As protein: CASSGEAGNTEAFF.

The chain is built from TRBV13 and TRBJ2-1, with 9 nucleotides matching TRBD1. V was clipped by 6 bases and J by 6 bases; unmatched bases: 6. In germline, CDR1 is PRHDT, CDR2 FYEKMQ (reference sequence). The CDR3 has 14 residues. CDR3 sequence: CASRTGTGFNEQFF. The DNA of the CDR3 is TGTGCCAGCAGAACCGGGACAGGGTTCAATGAGCAGTTCTTC. The full variable domain, with the rest looked up from reference TRBV13 and TRBJ2-1, is AAGVIQSPRHLIKEKRETATLKCYPIPRHDTVYWYQQGPGQDPQFLISFYEKMQSDKGSIPDRFSAQQFSDYHSELNMSSLELGDSALYFCASRTGTGFNEQFFGPGTRLTVL.

This rearrangement joins TRBV18 to TRBJ2-3, with D perhaps TRBD1 (6 bases). CDR3 length equals 15 residues. V was pared by 4 bases and J by 3 bases, with 14 bases between. The germline V gene has CDR1 KGHSH and CDR2 LQKENI. The CDR3 spells CASSRQEARTDTQYF. The CDR3 coding sequence is TGTGCCAGCTCACGACAGGAAGCTCGGACAGATACGCAGTATTTT.

This chain joins TRBV3-1 (or the pseudogene TRBV3-2) and TRBJ2-1; tentative D call: TRBD1 (5 bases). CDR3 length: 12 residues. V was pared by 2 bases and J by 9 bases, with 8 bases between. Germline V gene lookup returns CDR1 LGHDT and CDR2 YNNKEL (reference sequence). The CDR3 nucleotides read TGTGCCAGCAGCCAACAGGGTATTGAGCAGTTCTTC. Amino acid sequence: CASSQQGIEQFF.

The rearrangement links TRBV3-1 (or the pseudogene TRBV3-2) to TRBJ2-3; 7 bases align to TRBD2. The CDR3 totals 15 residues. Trimming took 4 bases from V and 4 from J; bases not matched to a gene: 8. The germline gives CDR1 LGHDT, CDR2 YNNKEL (reference sequence). CDR3: CASSPTGSGADTQYF. The CDR3 DNA sequence: TGTGCCAGCAGCCCGACCGGGAGCGGGGCAGATACGCAGTATTTT.

This clone was observed a single time. V usage is TRBV3-1 (or the pseudogene TRBV3-2) and J usage is TRBJ2-1; the D gene is possibly TRBD2 (6 bases). Germline V gene sequence: CDR1 LGHDT, CDR2 YNNKEL (reference sequence). The CDR3 is made up of 17 amino acids. Trimming pared 5 bases from V and 0 bases from J, leaving 17 bases between. Here the CDR3 DNA reads TGTGCCAGCAGCTTCTGGACTACCCCGAGCTCCTACAATGAGCAGTTCTTC. It encodes CASSFWTTPSSYNEQFF.

The chain combines TRBV7-2 with TRBJ2-2, with 9 bases identical to TRBD2. Unmatched junction bases numbered 8, after V lost 5 bases and J lost 4 bases. The CDR3 contains 16 residues. Germline-derived CDR1 and CDR2 are SGHTA and FQGNSA. The CDR3 DNA follows: TGTGCCAGCAGCCCAGCGGGAGGTCTGAGCACCGGGGAGCTGTTTTTT. It codes for CASSPAGGLSTGELFF.

V and J are TRBV7-2 and TRBJ2-5; TRBD1 matches 7 bases. The germline CDR1 and CDR2 sequences are SGHTA and FQGNSA. This CDR3 spans 15 amino acids. The V gene end was trimmed by 1 base and the J gene end by 9 bases; junction bases not matched to a gene: 11. The CDR3 here is CASSLGVGPQGAQYF. The CDR3 DNA reads TGTGCCAGCAGCTTAGGGGTTGGGCCTCAGGGGGCCCAGTACTTC. Full variable domain (rest looked up from reference TRBV7-2 and TRBJ2-5): GAGVSQSPSNKVTEKGKDVELRCDPISGHTALYWYRQSLGQGLEFLIYFQGNSAPDKSGLPSDRFSAERTGGSVSTLTIQRTQQEDSAVYLCASSLGVGPQGAQYFGPGTRLLVL.